In this sample, the clone carrying this T cell receptor (beta chain) turned up a few times. The antigen is not known. This CDR3 has 14 amino acids. Germline CDR1 ENHRY, CDR2 SYGVKD. Trimming shortened V by 2 bases and J by 1 base, and 6 bases separated the two germline ends. Naive CD8 cells comprised CD45RO-negative, CCR7-positively selected cells, excluding terminally differentiated effector memory CD45RA+ cells. Method: immunoSEQ multiplex PCR; TCRdb's copy keeps in-frame clones and lacks some. The table records millions of clones, about 95% of them present only once. These data belong to a study of shared clonotypes between healthy human individuals. At the level of the study: Contributing individuals were two females and three males aged 18 to 49. Study-level findings and limits: Of the naive CD4 clonotypes, about 5% were shared across four donors. Only blood samples were collected, and tissue repertoires likely differ.

This TCR was recovered from a man between 18 and 29 years old in good health. Sequencing was performed on naive CD8+ T cells sorted from blood. This chain joins TRBV10-3 and TRBJ1-5; D uncertain. The CDR3, as DNA: TGTGCCATCAGTGAGGGGGTAAGCAATCAGCCCCAGCATTTT. Its protein product is CAISEGVSNQPQHF.